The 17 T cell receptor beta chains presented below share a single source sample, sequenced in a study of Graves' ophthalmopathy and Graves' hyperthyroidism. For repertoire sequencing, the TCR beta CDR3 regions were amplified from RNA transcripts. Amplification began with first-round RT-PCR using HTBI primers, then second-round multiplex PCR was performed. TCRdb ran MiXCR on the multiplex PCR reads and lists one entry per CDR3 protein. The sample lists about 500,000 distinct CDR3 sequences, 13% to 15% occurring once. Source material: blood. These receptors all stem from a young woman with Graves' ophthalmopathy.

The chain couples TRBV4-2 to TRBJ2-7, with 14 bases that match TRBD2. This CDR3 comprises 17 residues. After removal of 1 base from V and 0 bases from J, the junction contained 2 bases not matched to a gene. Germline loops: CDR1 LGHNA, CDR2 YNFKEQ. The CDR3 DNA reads TGTGCCAGCAGCCAAGTAGGGACTAGCGGGAGCTCCTACGAGCAGTACTTC. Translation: CASSQVGTSGSSYEQYF.

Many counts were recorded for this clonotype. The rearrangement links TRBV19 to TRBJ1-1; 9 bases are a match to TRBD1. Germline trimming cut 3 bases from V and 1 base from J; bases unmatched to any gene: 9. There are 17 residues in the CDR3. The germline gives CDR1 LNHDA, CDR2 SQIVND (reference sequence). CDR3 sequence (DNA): TGTGCCAGTAGTATTATGGACAGGGGAGGTGGGAACACTGAAGCTTTCTTT. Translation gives CASSIMDRGGGNTEAFF.

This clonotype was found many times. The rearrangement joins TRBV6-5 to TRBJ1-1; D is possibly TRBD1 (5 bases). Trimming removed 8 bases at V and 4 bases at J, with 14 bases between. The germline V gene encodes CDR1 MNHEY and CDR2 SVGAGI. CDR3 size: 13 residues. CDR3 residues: CASGVGGATEAFF. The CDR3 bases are TGTGCCAGCGGGGTGGGAGGGGCCACTGAAGCTTTCTTT.

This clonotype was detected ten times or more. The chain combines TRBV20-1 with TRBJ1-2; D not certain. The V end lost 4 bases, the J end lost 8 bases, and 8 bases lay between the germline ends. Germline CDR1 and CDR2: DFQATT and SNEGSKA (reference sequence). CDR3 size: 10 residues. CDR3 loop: CSATRSGYTF. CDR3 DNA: TGCAGTGCTACCCGTTCGGGCTACACCTTC.

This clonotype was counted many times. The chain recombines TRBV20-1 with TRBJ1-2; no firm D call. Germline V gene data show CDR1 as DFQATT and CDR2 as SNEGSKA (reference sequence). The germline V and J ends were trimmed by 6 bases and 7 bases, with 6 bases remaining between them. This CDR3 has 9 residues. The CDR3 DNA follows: TGCAGTGCAAGAAGTGGCTACACCTTC. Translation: CSARSGYTF.

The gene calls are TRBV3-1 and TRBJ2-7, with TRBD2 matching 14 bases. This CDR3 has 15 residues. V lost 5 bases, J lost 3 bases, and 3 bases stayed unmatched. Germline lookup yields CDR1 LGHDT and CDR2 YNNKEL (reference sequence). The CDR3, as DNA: TGTGCCAGCAGCAAAGGGACTAGCGGGGGCTACGAGCAGTACTTC. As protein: CASSKGTSGGYEQYF.

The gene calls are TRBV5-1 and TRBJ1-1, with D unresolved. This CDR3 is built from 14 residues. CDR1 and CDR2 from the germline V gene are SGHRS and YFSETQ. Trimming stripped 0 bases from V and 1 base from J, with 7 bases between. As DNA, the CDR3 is TGCGCCAGCAGCTTGGAATGGCAGAACACTGAAGCTTTCTTT. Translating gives CASSLEWQNTEAFF.

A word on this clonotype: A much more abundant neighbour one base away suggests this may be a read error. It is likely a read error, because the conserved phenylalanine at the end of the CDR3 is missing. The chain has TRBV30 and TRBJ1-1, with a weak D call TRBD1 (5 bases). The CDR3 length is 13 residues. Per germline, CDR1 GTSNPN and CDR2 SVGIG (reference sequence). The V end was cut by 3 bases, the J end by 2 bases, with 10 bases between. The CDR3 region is CAWSRGFNTEAFL. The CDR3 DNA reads TGTGCCTGGAGCCGGGGGTTTAACACTGAAGCTTTCTTG.

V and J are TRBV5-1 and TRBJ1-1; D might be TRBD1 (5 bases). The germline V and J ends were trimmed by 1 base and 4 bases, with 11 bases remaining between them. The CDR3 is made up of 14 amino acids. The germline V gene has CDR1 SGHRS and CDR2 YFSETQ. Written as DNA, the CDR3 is TGCGCCAGCAGCTTGCAGGGCAAGGGCACTGAAGCTTTCTTT. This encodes CASSLQGKGTEAFF.

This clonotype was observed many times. CDR3 sequence (DNA): TGTGCCAGCAGAGGACAGGGGCCGGGTGAGCAGTACTTC. It specifies CASRGQGPGEQYF. The gene calls are TRBV2 and TRBJ2-7, with 9 bases matching TRBD1. V was pared by 6 bases and J by 7 bases, with 7 bases of the junction left unmatched. CDR3 length: 13 residues. Germline-derived CDR1 and CDR2 are SNHLY and FYNNEI.

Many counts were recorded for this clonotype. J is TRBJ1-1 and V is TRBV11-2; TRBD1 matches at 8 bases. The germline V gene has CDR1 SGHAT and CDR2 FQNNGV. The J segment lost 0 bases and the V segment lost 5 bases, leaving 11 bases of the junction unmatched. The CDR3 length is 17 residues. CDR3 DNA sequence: TGTGCCAGCAGCCCCATACAGGGGGGGGTCATGAACACTGAAGCTTTCTTT. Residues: CASSPIQGGVMNTEAFF.

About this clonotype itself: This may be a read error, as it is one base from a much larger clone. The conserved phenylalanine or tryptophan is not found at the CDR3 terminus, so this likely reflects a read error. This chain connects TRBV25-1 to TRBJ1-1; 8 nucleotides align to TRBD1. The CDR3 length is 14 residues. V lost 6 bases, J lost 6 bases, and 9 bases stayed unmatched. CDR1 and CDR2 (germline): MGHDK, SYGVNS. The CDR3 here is CASRKDRAGAEAFV. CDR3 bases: TGTGCCAGCAGGAAGGACAGGGCGGGCGCTGAAGCTTTCGTT.

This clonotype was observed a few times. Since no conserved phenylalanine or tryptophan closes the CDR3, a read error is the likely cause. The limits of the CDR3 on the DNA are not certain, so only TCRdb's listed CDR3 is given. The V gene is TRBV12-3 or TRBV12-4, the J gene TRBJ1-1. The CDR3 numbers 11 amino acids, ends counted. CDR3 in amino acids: CASRYNTEACL.

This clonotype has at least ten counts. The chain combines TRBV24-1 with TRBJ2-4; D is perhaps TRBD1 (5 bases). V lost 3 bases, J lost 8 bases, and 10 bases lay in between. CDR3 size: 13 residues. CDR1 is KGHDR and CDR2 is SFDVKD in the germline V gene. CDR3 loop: CATSDGARDIQYF. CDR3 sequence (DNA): TGTGCCACCAGTGATGGGGCCCGGGACATTCAGTACTTC.

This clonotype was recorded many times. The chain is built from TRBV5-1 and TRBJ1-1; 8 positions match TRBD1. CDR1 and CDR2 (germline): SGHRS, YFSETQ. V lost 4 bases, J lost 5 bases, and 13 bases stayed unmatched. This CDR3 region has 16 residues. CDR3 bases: TGCGCCAGCAGCCCATCACAGGGGGTCAGAGGGACTGAAGCTTTCTTT. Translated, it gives CASSPSQGVRGTEAFF. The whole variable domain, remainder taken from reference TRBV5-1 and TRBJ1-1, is KAGVTQTPRYLIKTRGQQVTLSCSPISGHRSVSWYQQTPGQGLQFLFEYFSETQRNKGNFPGRFSGRQFSNSRSEMNVSTLELGDSALYLCASSPSQGVRGTEAFFGQGTRLTVV.

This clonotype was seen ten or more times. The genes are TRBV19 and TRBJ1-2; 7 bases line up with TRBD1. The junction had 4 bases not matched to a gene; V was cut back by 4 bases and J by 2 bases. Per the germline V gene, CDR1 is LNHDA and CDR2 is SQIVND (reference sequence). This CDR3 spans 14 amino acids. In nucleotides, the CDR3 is TGTGCCAGTAGTACCCCGGACAGGAACTATGGCTACACCTTC. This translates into CASSTPDRNYGYTF.

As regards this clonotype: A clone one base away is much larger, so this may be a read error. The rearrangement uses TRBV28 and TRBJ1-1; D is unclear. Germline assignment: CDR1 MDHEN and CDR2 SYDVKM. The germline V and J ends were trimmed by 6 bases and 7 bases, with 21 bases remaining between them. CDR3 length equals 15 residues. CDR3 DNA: TGTGCCAGCAGCTTCCAGACTGCGGCTACAGATGAAGCTTTCTTT. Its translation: CASSFQTAATDEAFF.